The text below deals with one T cell receptor (beta chain). Per the original methods: For nucleated cells, counts were estimated from reference gene primer amplification. This table comes from immunoSEQ multiplex PCR, and its TCRdb copy is limited to in-frame clones, with some not included. The V and J calls and the clone size are those of that table, but D and trimming were determined from the DNA. The sample lists some 39,000 clones; 85% to 90% were seen once. The sample comes from a study of blood T cell repertoires in COVID-19. Looking at the study overall: Acute and convalescent COVID-19 samples came from the United States, Italy and Spain. T cells, B-cell-depleted T cells, or PBMCs supplied cDNA or gDNA.

This clonotype was sampled from a man aged 55 to 69 with acute or convalescent COVID-19. The sequencing input was peripheral blood.

This chain's CDR3 is CAISAGTRNTGELFF. The CDR3 DNA reads as TGTGCCATCAGTGCGGGGACAAGAAACACCGGGGAGCTGTTTTTT. V gene TRBV10-3 combines with J gene TRBJ2-2; tentative D call: TRBD1 (6 bases). The V end was cut by 4 bases, the J end by 2 bases, with 11 bases between. Per the germline V gene, CDR1 is ENHRY and CDR2 is SYGVKD. The CDR3 contains 15 residues.